Listed below are T cell receptor beta chains from one sample, sequenced in a study of T cell responses to AZD1222 COVID-19 vaccine. Sequenced by immunoSEQ multiplex PCR; TCRdb stores in-frame clones only, minus some. The table records 120,000 to 150,000 clones, about 86% of them present only once. Material: peripheral blood, obtained 28 days after the second AZD1222 dose. The receptors were gathered from an adult who received the AZD1222 COVID-19 vaccine. Each CDR3 is given with its conserved first and last residue. Rows give clone size only sometimes, using once, few, many, or a class for an expanded clone.

clone size	J gene	V gene	CDR3 protein
NA	TRBJ2-2	TRBV15	CATSTLLGGELFF
NA	TRBJ1-4	TRBV5-1	CASSLQDSRNEKLFF
NA	TRBJ1-5	TRBV6-5	CASSPGTVSNQPQHF
NA	TRBJ2-5	TRBV2	CASSVVGSGETQYF
NA	TRBJ1-1	TRBV7-9	CASSSQGLQNTEAFF
NA	TRBJ2-6	TRBV27	CASSLWGIGANVLTF
NA	TRBJ1-3	TRBV30	CAWSVMGTAGNTIYF
NA	TRBJ1-5	TRBV7-2	CASSFGQVGQPQHF
NA	TRBJ1-1	TRBV3-1/TRBV3-2	CASSQGAGTNTEAFF
once	TRBJ1-3	TRBV7-9	CASNWGGNTIYF
NA	TRBJ1-3	TRBV10-3	CAASSSTIYF
NA	TRBJ1-6	TRBV4-1	CASSQDATGVSPLHF
NA	TRBJ2-5	TRBV7-6	CASSYAEARQETQYF
once	TRBJ1-2	TRBV7-8	CASSMDRGHGYTF
NA	TRBJ2-5	TRBV5-6	CASSLELKETQYF
NA	TRBJ1-6	TRBV28	CAIGQGEILNSPLHF
few	TRBJ1-1	TRBV10-3	CAIQGHLNTEAFF
NA	TRBJ2-1	TRBV2	CASRRQGELQFF
NA	TRBJ1-1	TRBV5-1	CASSLSGAEAFF
once	TRBJ2-1	TRBV7-2	CASSPGRTYNEQFF
once	TRBJ2-1	TRBV7-2	CASSVESGTSYNEQFF
NA	TRBJ2-1	TRBV27	CASSFRVGSSYNEQFF
few	TRBJ2-5	TRBV3-1/TRBV3-2	CASSHGGLLETQYF
NA	TRBJ1-2	TRBV19	CASSNQGGNYGYTF
NA	TRBJ2-7	TRBV11-2	CASSLIRGGSYEQYF
NA	TRBJ2-5	TRBV19	CASSPGTAGGETQYF
NA	TRBJ1-2	TRBV19	CASSEGSGGYTF
once	TRBJ1-2	TRBV13	CASSLGGSNYGYTF
NA	TRBJ2-2	TRBV18	CASSSYETTNTGELFF
few	TRBJ2-7	TRBV9	CASSVDFRSYEQYF
NA	TRBJ1-5	TRBV19	CASSIDSYQPQHF
NA	TRBJ2-3	TRBV30	CAWSVMGVTDTQYF
NA	TRBJ1-2	TRBV21-1	CASRITGDYTF
NA	TRBJ2-2	TRBV27	CASSFEGASGELFF
NA	TRBJ2-3	TRBV7-8	CASSPYGGGALDTQYF
NA	TRBJ2-7	TRBV7-9	CASSLGLSGYEQYF
NA	TRBJ1-6	TRBV16	CASSQVRGNSPLHF
NA	TRBJ1-4	TRBV5-1	CASSATPLGANEKLFF
few	TRBJ2-7	TRBV5-5	CASSLSGTLTYEQYF
NA	TRBJ1-5	TRBV6-1	CASSERQKGQPQHF
once	TRBJ1-1	TRBV4-1	CASSHAALDLVPEAFF